Below, 27 T cell receptor beta chains from the same sample are listed, as sequenced in a study of T cell changes during pregnancy in multiple sclerosis. Profiled with immunoSEQ multiplex PCR; TCRdb holds only in-frame clones, not every one. The data hold 55,000 to 75,000 clones, with about 94% observed a single time. The material was CD8+ T cells from peripheral blood mononuclear cells, obtained in the second trimester of pregnancy. Receptors originate from a female donor with multiple sclerosis, enrolled in a pregnancy study.

The chain couples TRBV7-9 to TRBJ2-1, with TRBD1 identical over 7 bases. Germline V lookup: CDR1 SEHNR, CDR2 FQNEAQ (reference sequence). The CDR3 length is 13 residues. J was trimmed by 5 bases and V by 3 bases; bases with no gene match: 1. Here the CDR3 reads CASSLGQNNEQFF. The CDR3 nucleotides read TGTGCCAGCAGCTTGGGACAGAACAATGAGCAGTTCTTC.

The V and J genes are TRBV30 and TRBJ2-3; 10 bases line up with TRBD2. Germline V gene lookup returns CDR1 GTSNPN and CDR2 SVGIG (reference sequence). This CDR3 contains 16 residues. Germline trimming cut 7 bases from V and 2 bases from J; bases unmatched to any gene: 12. The CDR3 coding sequence is TGTGCCTCGACTCTATTAGCGGGAGGATCCACAGATACGCAGTATTTT. Translating gives CASTLLAGGSTDTQYF.

The chain uses TRBV6-4 and TRBJ2-5, with 8 positions matching TRBD2. Germline V gene sequence: CDR1 MRHNA, CDR2 SNTAGT. This CDR3 comprises 15 residues. Trimming at V came to 3 bases and at J to 5 bases, leaving 8 bases not matched to a gene. The CDR3 protein is CASSEVSGSFETQYF. The CDR3 DNA is TGTGCCAGCAGTGAAGTCAGCGGGAGTTTTGAGACCCAGTACTTC.

The CDR3 nucleotides read TGTGCCAGCAGCTTAGGGTTGCGCTCCTACGAGCAGTACTTC. Protein: CASSLGLRSYEQYF. The chain carries TRBV11-2 and TRBJ2-7; D call uncertain. Trimming took 1 base from V and 0 from J, leaving 7 bases between them. This CDR3 is 14 amino acids long. Germline V gene sequence: CDR1 SGHAT, CDR2 FQNNGV.

This chain uses TRBV4-1 with TRBJ1-1; D may be TRBD1 (5 bases). CDR3 length: 15 amino acids. Trimming removed 2 bases at V and 5 bases at J, with 15 bases between. Per germline, CDR1 MGHRA and CDR2 YSYEKL. The CDR3 here is CASSQMQGGGTEAFF. For the CDR3, the DNA is TGCGCCAGCAGCCAAATGCAGGGAGGTGGGACTGAAGCTTTCTTT.

About this clone: At the DNA level, this CDR3 is encoded by other sequences in the same sample as well. V and J are TRBV4-1 and TRBJ1-2, with 8 bases that match TRBD1. With 0 bases clipped from V and 7 bases from J, the junction kept 10 bases outside the gene matches. Germline CDR1 and CDR2: MGHRA and YSYEKL. This CDR3 is built from 16 residues. The CDR3 protein is CASSQEGFGTGVGYTF. Written as DNA, the CDR3 is TGCGCCAGCAGCCAAGAAGGTTTCGGGACAGGAGTTGGCTACACCTTC.

This chain joins TRBV19 and TRBJ2-3, with D possibly being TRBD1 (6 bases). The CDR3 totals 16 residues. Trimming cost V 2 bases and J 5 bases, with 17 bases left between them. Germline CDR1 LNHDA, CDR2 SQIVND (reference sequence). The DNA for the CDR3 is TGTGCCAGTAGTATACTTGGGGCAGGGGAAGAAGATACGCAGTATTTT. Its translation: CASSILGAGEEDTQYF.

This chain links TRBV5-1 with TRBJ2-7; a weak D match, TRBD1 (6 bases). Germline V gives CDR1 SGHRS, CDR2 YFSETQ. V lost 2 bases and J 3 bases, leaving 9 bases between the germline ends. This CDR3 comprises 13 residues. The CDR3 DNA sequence: TGCGCCAGCAGCTTCAGAGGGGGCTACGAGCAGTACTTC. It encodes CASSFRGGYEQYF. Full variable domain (outside the CDR3, taken from reference TRBV5-1 and TRBJ2-7): KAGVTQTPRYLIKTRGQQVTLSCSPISGHRSVSWYQQTPGQGLQFLFEYFSETQRNKGNFPGRFSGRQFSNSRSEMNVSTLELGDSALYLCASSFRGGYEQYFGPGTRLTVT.

This chain links TRBV10-2 with TRBJ2-7, with unresolved D. CDR1 and CDR2 from the germline V gene are WSHSY and SAAADI. CDR3 length: 14 amino acids. V shed 1 base and J shed 0 bases, with 7 bases lying between them. The CDR3 sequence is CASSELMSSYEQYF. The DNA for the CDR3 is TGCGCCAGCAGTGAGTTGATGAGCTCCTACGAGCAGTACTTC.

The V gene is TRBV5-4, the J gene TRBJ2-7; D ambiguous. This CDR3 comprises 15 residues. Looked up from germline, CDR1 is SGHNT and CDR2 is YYREEE (reference sequence). The V end lost 2 bases, the J end lost 3 bases, and 15 bases lay between the germline ends. The CDR3 nucleotides read TGTGCCAGCAGCTTACGCCCAGGAAACGTCTACGAGCAGTACTTC. As protein: CASSLRPGNVYEQYF.

This chain joins TRBV29-1 and TRBJ2-7; TRBD2 is a possible D gene (5 bases). Germline CDR1 SQVTM, CDR2 ANQGSEA. V lost 5 bases and J 3 bases, leaving 14 bases between the germline ends. This CDR3 region has 13 residues. CDR3 bases: TGCAGCGTTCTAGCAATAGCCGACTACGAGCAGTACTTC. Its protein is CSVLAIADYEQYF.

The chain combines TRBV5-1 with TRBJ2-7, with a weak D call TRBD2 (5 bases). Trimming removed 5 bases at V and 3 bases at J, with 12 bases between. The CDR3 sequence is 13 residues long. Germline CDR1 SGHRS, CDR2 YFSETQ. The CDR3 protein is CASREGMDYEQYF. The CDR3 region has the DNA TGCGCCAGCAGAGAGGGAATGGACTACGAGCAGTACTTC. The full variable domain, with the rest looked up from reference TRBV5-1 and TRBJ2-7, is KAGVTQTPRYLIKTRGQQVTLSCSPISGHRSVSWYQQTPGQGLQFLFEYFSETQRNKGNFPGRFSGRQFSNSRSEMNVSTLELGDSALYLCASREGMDYEQYFGPGTRLTVT.

This clone was counted once. This chain connects TRBV7-6 to TRBJ2-1; maybe TRBD1 (5 bases). Germline lookup yields CDR1 SGHVS and CDR2 FNYEAQ. V lost 5 bases and J lost 7, with 12 bases in between. This CDR3 has 13 amino acids. In DNA form, the CDR3 reads TGTGCCAGCAGCCTGAACCAGGGAAATGAGCAGTTCTTC. As protein: CASSLNQGNEQFF.

The V and J genes are TRBV29-1 and TRBJ1-2; 8 bases agree with TRBD1. The CDR3 has 12 residues. The V gene's germline CDR1 is SQVTM and CDR2 ANQGSEA. Trimming took 5 bases from V and 5 from J; bases not matched to a gene: 4. The CDR3, as DNA: TGCAGCGTTCGGACAGGGCCATATGGCTACACCTTC. Residues: CSVRTGPYGYTF.

The chain carries TRBV11-2 and TRBJ1-1, with D hard to call. The CDR3 consists of 15 residues. The germline gives CDR1 SGHAT, CDR2 FQNNGV. Trimming took 0 bases from V and 3 from J, leaving 11 bases between them. The CDR3 DNA reads as TGTGCCAGCAGCTTAGACGCGGGCTGGGACACTGAAGCTTTCTTT. It translates to CASSLDAGWDTEAFF.

This rearrangement joins TRBV5-1 to TRBJ1-2; possible D gene TRBD1, 5 bases. CDR1 SGHRS and CDR2 YFSETQ come from the germline V gene. The V and J ends lost 0 bases and 4 bases respectively, with 13 bases between them. CDR3 length: 15 amino acids. The DNA of the CDR3 is TGCGCCAGCAGCTTGGAAGGGGCAGACCCCTATGGCTACACCTTC. It is translated as CASSLEGADPYGYTF.

The V call is TRBV7-9, the J call TRBJ2-1; the D gene is possibly TRBD1 (5 bases). Germline V gives CDR1 SEHNR, CDR2 FQNEAQ (reference sequence). V was pared by 7 bases and J by 7 bases, with 14 bases between. This CDR3 contains 13 residues. For the CDR3, the DNA is TGTGCCAGCAACGAACCTCACAGGAATGAGCAGTTCTTC. This codes for CASNEPHRNEQFF.

The V and J genes are TRBV27 and TRBJ2-7, with 10 bases fitting TRBD1. V shed 7 bases and J 5 bases; nucleotides not matched to a gene: 11. This CDR3 has 15 amino acids. Looked up from germline, CDR1 is MNHEY and CDR2 is SMNVEV (reference sequence). This CDR3 is CASNPLGTGVHEQYF. The CDR3 nucleotides read TGTGCCAGCAACCCATTAGGGACAGGGGTCCACGAGCAGTACTTC.

J is TRBJ2-7 and V is TRBV6-1, with D possibly matching TRBD2 (6 bases). The germline V gene encodes CDR1 MNHNS and CDR2 SASEGT. This CDR3 is 13 amino acids long. Trimming left V 8 bases short and J 1 base short, with 12 bases between. The CDR3 protein is CASSEGLSYEQYF. Here the CDR3 DNA reads TGTGCCAGCTCGGAGGGGCTGTCCTACGAGCAGTACTTC.

This sequence joins TRBV5-5 and TRBJ2-7, with D possibly TRBD1 on 6 matching bases. The V end lost 2 bases, the J end lost 2 bases, and 8 bases lay between the germline ends. Germline values: CDR1 SGHKS, CDR2 YYEKEE (reference sequence). The CDR3 extends over 13 amino acids. CDR3 sequence: CASSFGQTYEQYF. CDR3 nucleotide sequence: TGTGCCAGCAGCTTCGGACAGACCTACGAGCAGTACTTC.

The chain has TRBV7-6 and TRBJ2-2; 13 nucleotides match TRBD2. V lost 4 bases and J lost 6; bases outside the gene matches: 5. This CDR3 has 16 amino acids. Germline V gene lookup returns CDR1 SGHVS and CDR2 FNYEAQ. CDR3 sequence reads: CASSSTSGRAAGELFF. For the CDR3, the DNA is TGTGCCAGCAGCTCCACTAGCGGGAGGGCCGCCGGGGAGCTGTTTTTT.

The rearrangement links TRBV7-6 to TRBJ2-1; possibly TRBD2 for D (7 bases). V was shortened by 1 base and J by 6 bases, with 16 bases between the two germline ends. CDR3 length equals 16 residues. CDR1 and CDR2 from the germline V gene are SGHVS and FNYEAQ. CDR3 protein: CASSLESAGARNEQFF. CDR3 nucleotides: TGTGCCAGCAGCTTAGAGAGTGCGGGGGCCCGCAATGAGCAGTTCTTC.

This clone has only one observation. The rearrangement links TRBV19 to TRBJ2-1, with TRBD2 matching 7 bases. Germline CDR1 is LNHDA and CDR2 is SQIVND (reference sequence). Unmatched junction bases numbered 8, after V lost 5 bases and J lost 7 bases. This CDR3 is built from 14 residues. The CDR3 sequence is CASSLLAGSNEQFF. In DNA, the CDR3 is TGTGCCAGTAGTCTCTTAGCGGGTTCTAATGAGCAGTTCTTC.

The chain employs TRBV27 and TRBJ2-7; the D gene is possibly TRBD2 (5 bases). The CDR3 is made up of 12 amino acids. Between the trimmed V and J ends, which lost 4 bases and 10 bases, there was a span of 14 bases. Germline V CDR1 and CDR2: MNHEY, SMNVEV (reference sequence). The CDR3 spells CASSSRGLSQYF. The CDR3 coding sequence is TGTGCCAGCAGTTCTCGCGGACTGAGCCAGTACTTC.

V usage is TRBV19 and J usage is TRBJ2-1; the match to TRBD1 covers 7 bases. This CDR3 comprises 13 residues. The germline V gene has CDR1 LNHDA and CDR2 SQIVND (reference sequence). The V and J ends lost 1 base and 10 bases, in that order; junction bases with no gene match: 4. The CDR3 loop reads CASSIGGRGEQFF. Here the CDR3 DNA reads TGTGCCAGTAGTATAGGTGGCAGGGGGGAGCAGTTCTTC.

The V call is TRBV18, the J call TRBJ1-2; TRBD1 might be the D (6 bases). Germline V gene lookup returns CDR1 KGHSH and CDR2 LQKENI. The V end lost 8 bases, the J end lost 4 bases, and 20 bases lay between the germline ends. The CDR3 is 15 residues long. This CDR3 reads CASALQGSGSYGYTF. The CDR3 region has the DNA TGTGCCAGCGCCCTACAGGGATCGGGGAGCTATGGCTACACCTTC.

The chain employs TRBV9 and TRBJ2-1, with 11 bases lining up with TRBD2. V shed 4 bases and J 3 bases; nucleotides not matched to a gene: 3. The CDR3 spans 15 residues. Germline CDR1 is SGDLS and CDR2 is YYNGEE. CDR3 loop: CASSPTSGGYNEQFF. The CDR3 bases are TGTGCCAGCAGCCCAACTAGCGGGGGCTACAATGAGCAGTTCTTC.